This T cell receptor beta chain was sequenced in a study of blood T cell repertoires in COVID-19. Across the study: The study drew acute and convalescent COVID-19 samples from the United States, Italy and Spain. T cells, B-cell-depleted T cells, or PBMCs provided the cDNA or gDNA that served as material.

CDR3 length: 11 amino acids. Germline values: CDR1 DFQATT, CDR2 SNEGSKA (reference sequence). V lost 3 bases and J 1 base, leaving 3 bases between the germline ends. In the source study's methods: Amplification from reference gene primers served as the basis for estimated nucleated cell counts. This table comes from immunoSEQ multiplex PCR, and its TCRdb copy is limited to in-frame clones, with some not included. V, J and clone size are taken as reported in that table, and D and trimming were inferred from the DNA itself. The sample lists about 260,000 clones, 87% occurring once. Specimen: peripheral blood. The genes are TRBV20-1 and TRBJ1-1, with D uncertain. This sequence was found in a woman between 35 and 50 years old who had recovered from COVID-19. Here the CDR3 DNA reads TGCAGTGCTAGGGCGAACACTGAAGCTTTCTTT. As protein: CSARANTEAFF.